This T cell receptor beta chain came from a study of T-cell memory formation after mild COVID-19. This clonotype has a handful of counts. TCRdb recomputed calls from the 5' RACE reads with MiXCR, one row per CDR3 protein. The sample lists about 200,000 distinct CDR3 sequences, 16% occurring once. V gave up 4 bases and J gave up 1 base; unmatched junction bases: 6. CDR1 and CDR2 from the germline V gene are SGHRS and YFSETQ. This CDR3 contains 16 residues. This TCR was recovered from an adult woman who had mild COVID-19 (a few samples of this study predate the infection). Cell type and time point are not known. The gene calls are TRBV5-1 and TRBJ2-2; 8 bases align to TRBD1. The sample comprised PBMCs or a T cell subset sorted from them (not recorded which). DNA of the CDR3: TGCGCCAGCAGCCAACAGGGGGTACAGAACACCGGGGAGCTGTTTTTT. Encoded protein: CASSQQGVQNTGELFF. Full variable domain (remainder filled in from reference TRBV5-1 and TRBJ2-2): KAGVTQTPRYLIKTRGQQVTLSCSPISGHRSVSWYQQTPGQGLQFLFEYFSETQRNKGNFPGRFSGRQFSNSRSEMNVSTLELGDSALYLCASSQQGVQNTGELFFGEGSRLTVL.